Each of the 15 T cell receptor beta chains below was sequenced from the same sample in a study of shared clonotypes between healthy human individuals. As defined, naive CD8 cells were CD45RO-negative and positively selected for CCR7, with terminally differentiated effector memory CD45RA+ cells excluded. The table came from immunoSEQ multiplex PCR; TCRdb's copy has only in-frame clones and leaves some out. This sample yields about 2.2 million clones, of which about 92% are seen a single time; under 2% belongs to the top ten. Sequenced sample: naive CD8+ T cells from PBMCs. These receptors all come from a man between 18 and 35 years old in good health. Some clones in this sample may be carry-over from other donors' samples.

The gene calls are TRBV6-5 and TRBJ2-1; TRBD2 agrees at 14 bases. The CDR3 contains 15 residues. The ends lost 6 bases at V and 8 bases at J; junction bases unmatched: 6. Germline CDR1 and CDR2: MNHEY and SVGAGI. CDR3 protein: CASSRLAGGRDEQFF. The DNA for the CDR3 is TGTGCCAGCAGCCGACTAGCGGGAGGGCGGGATGAGCAGTTCTTC.

This chain uses TRBV10-1 with TRBJ2-7, with 13 bases aligning to TRBD2. From germline, CDR1 is WNHNN and CDR2 SYGVQD (reference sequence). The ends lost 6 bases at V and 2 bases at J; junction bases unmatched: 7. The CDR3 is 16 amino acids. The CDR3 here is CASSSGLAGAPYEQYF. The CDR3 DNA is TGCGCCAGCAGCTCAGGACTAGCGGGGGCACCCTACGAGCAGTACTTC.

The chain employs TRBV7-6 and TRBJ2-5; possibly TRBD2 for D (5 bases). The V end lost 3 bases, the J end lost 2 bases, and 13 bases lay between the germline ends. The CDR3 runs 15 residues. The germline gives CDR1 SGHVS, CDR2 FNYEAQ. DNA of the CDR3: TGTGCCAGCAGCTTCCGGGGTAGCGAACAAGAGACCCAGTACTTC. Encoded protein: CASSFRGSEQETQYF.

This clone was seen just once. Other DNA sequences in this specimen translate into the identical CDR3. The chain couples TRBV5-1 to TRBJ1-2; D gene ambiguous. There are 13 residues in the CDR3. Trimming cost V 0 bases and J 3 bases, with 6 bases left between them. Germline CDR1 and CDR2: SGHRS and YFSETQ. CDR3 in DNA: TGCGCCAGCAGCTTGGGAAGAGACTATGGCTACACCTTC. Amino acid sequence: CASSLGRDYGYTF.

This chain joins TRBV27 and TRBJ2-7; possibly TRBD1 for D (7 bases). The germline CDR1 and CDR2 sequences are MNHEY and SMNVEV (reference sequence). The CDR3 is made up of 16 amino acids. The V end was cut by 0 bases, the J end by 6 bases, with 18 bases between. The CDR3 region has the DNA TGTGCCAGCAGTTTATCGGCGGGACAGCTAACCCTCGAGCAGTACTTC. The encoded protein is CASSLSAGQLTLEQYF.

For this clone: Other DNA variants within this sample encode the same CDR3. The chain uses TRBV13 and TRBJ2-7, with D possibly called TRBD1 or TRBD2 (5 bases each). The V gene's germline CDR1 is PRHDT and CDR2 FYEKMQ (reference sequence). The CDR3 contains 15 residues. V was pared by 5 bases and J by 3 bases, with 17 bases between. The CDR3 coding sequence is TGTGCCAGCAGCGGACGGGACGGACCTAGCTACGAGCAGTACTTC. Protein: CASSGRDGPSYEQYF.

The V and J genes are TRBV27 and TRBJ1-1; D ambiguous. The germline V gene encodes CDR1 MNHEY and CDR2 SMNVEV (reference sequence). V dropped 5 bases and J dropped 4 bases, with 11 bases sitting between them. The CDR3 is made up of 13 amino acids. For the CDR3, the DNA is TGTGCCAGCAGTGGAGATGGGGTCACTGAAGCTTTCTTT. It yields the protein CASSGDGVTEAFF.

The chain couples TRBV10-3 to TRBJ1-1; possible D gene TRBD1, 5 bases. CDR3 length equals 14 residues. Between the trimmed V and J ends, which lost 5 bases and 0 bases, there was a span of 10 bases. The germline CDR1 and CDR2 sequences are ENHRY and SYGVKD. The CDR3 spells CAISPQGLNTEAFF. CDR3 sequence (DNA): TGTGCCATCAGTCCTCAGGGCCTGAACACTGAAGCTTTCTTT.

The chain couples TRBV4-2 to TRBJ2-1, with D unclear. In germline, CDR1 is LGHNA, CDR2 YNFKEQ. The CDR3 is 13 residues long. Trimming cost V 0 bases and J 10 bases, with 10 bases left between them. CDR3 coding DNA: TGTGCCAGCAGCCAAGATTCCGGTTGGGAGCAGTTCTTC. Translating gives CASSQDSGWEQFF.

On this clone itself: Other nucleotide sequences in the sample specify the same CDR3. The genes are TRBV9 and TRBJ1-1; D is perhaps TRBD1 (6 bases). Trimming left V 7 bases short and J 1 base short, with 11 bases between. Germline assignment: CDR1 SGDLS and CDR2 YYNGEE. This CDR3 is built from 13 residues. The CDR3 coding sequence is TGTGCCAGCGGGGAAGGGGGGAACACTGAAGCTTTCTTT. It specifies CASGEGGNTEAFF.

V usage is TRBV7-9 and J usage is TRBJ1-3; TRBD1 might be the D (6 bases). Germline V CDR1 and CDR2: SEHNR, FQNEAQ (reference sequence). Trimming pared 1 base from V and 1 base from J, leaving 11 bases between. The length of the CDR3 is 16 residues. The CDR3 DNA is TGTGCCAGCAGCTTAGAACAGGGTCCGTCTGGAAACACCATATATTTT. It encodes CASSLEQGPSGNTIYF.

This chain joins TRBV28 and TRBJ1-5; D uncertain. The CDR3 totals 16 residues. The V gene's germline CDR1 is MDHEN and CDR2 SYDVKM. Between the trimmed V and J ends, which lost 1 base and 5 bases, there was a span of 15 bases. This CDR3 is CASSLSVELLHQPQHF. The DNA of the CDR3 is TGTGCCAGCAGTTTATCGGTGGAACTACTTCATCAGCCCCAGCATTTT.

The V gene is TRBV28, the J gene TRBJ1-3, with D tentatively TRBD1 (6 bases). With 5 bases removed from V and 0 bases from J, the gap between germline ends came to 8 bases. CDR3 length equals 14 residues. Germline V gene lookup returns CDR1 MDHEN and CDR2 SYDVKM. CDR3 sequence: CASSKGGSGNTIYF. CDR3 sequence (DNA): TGTGCCAGCAGTAAGGGGGGCTCTGGAAACACCATATATTTT.

The chain carries TRBV29-1 and TRBJ2-2; perhaps TRBD2 as D (6 bases). V was cut by 5 bases and J by 0 bases, with 10 bases left in between. The CDR3 is 14 amino acids. Germline V CDR1 and CDR2: SQVTM, ANQGSEA. The CDR3 DNA is TGCAGCGTTTTTGGAGGGACGAACACCGGGGAGCTGTTTTTT. This codes for CSVFGGTNTGELFF.

In its sample, this clone was seen once. The chain joins TRBV11-2 to TRBJ2-4, with 12 bases matching TRBD1. Germline lookup yields CDR1 SGHAT and CDR2 FQNNGV. V trimming: 4 bases; J trimming: 0 bases; junction bases outside the gene matches: 4. This CDR3 region has 17 residues. Written as DNA, the CDR3 is TGTGCCAGCAGCTCCAGGGACAGGGGGCTAGCCAAAAACATTCAGTACTTC. This sequence encodes CASSSRDRGLAKNIQYF.